This T cell receptor beta chain appears in the sequencing data of a study of blood T cells in healthy people across ages. V gave up 7 bases and J gave up 7 bases; unmatched junction bases: 15. The CDR3 runs 14 residues. Germline lookup yields CDR1 SQVTM and CDR2 ANQGSEA. With a J-beta primer mix and a sample-barcoded 5' primer, a second PCR ran roughly 7 to 11 cycles. Via MiXCR, TCRdb re-called the 5' RACE reads, giving one row per CDR3 protein. This table has more than 700,000 distinct CDR3 sequences, about 46% appearing once. Note on this clonotype: With a much larger clone just one base away, this may be a read error.

The rearrangement links TRBV29-1 to TRBJ2-7, with TRBD1 identical over 8 bases. The clonotype was recovered from a man older than 75 in good health. Sequencing was performed on blood. DNA of the CDR3: TGCAGCGGTAGAAACAGGGGGACCTACAATGAGCAGTACTTC. Protein product: CSGRNRGTYNEQYF.